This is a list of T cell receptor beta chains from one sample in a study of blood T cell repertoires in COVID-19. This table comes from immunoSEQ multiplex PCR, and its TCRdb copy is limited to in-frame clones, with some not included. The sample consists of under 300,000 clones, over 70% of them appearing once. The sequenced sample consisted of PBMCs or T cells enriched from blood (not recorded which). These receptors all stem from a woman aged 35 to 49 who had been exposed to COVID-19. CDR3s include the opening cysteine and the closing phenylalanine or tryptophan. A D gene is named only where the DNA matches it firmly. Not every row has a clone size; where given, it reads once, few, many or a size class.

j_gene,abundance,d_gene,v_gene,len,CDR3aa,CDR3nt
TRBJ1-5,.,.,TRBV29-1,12,CSVGDGLQPQHF,TGCAGCGTTGGGGACGGACTACAGCCCCAGCATTTT
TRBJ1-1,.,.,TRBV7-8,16,CASRERMGRGNTEAFF,TGTGCCAGCAGAGAACGTATGGGGCGGGGGAACACTGAAGCTTTCTTT
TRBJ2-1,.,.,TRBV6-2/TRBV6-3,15,CASSYPVAQDSKQFF,TGTGCCAGCAGTTACCCCGTGGCCCAAGACAGCAAGCAGTTCTTC
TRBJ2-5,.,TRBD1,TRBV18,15,CASSPPTGTQETQYF,TGTGCCAGCTCACCACCGACAGGGACCCAAGAGACCCAGTACTTC
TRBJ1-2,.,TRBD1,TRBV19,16,CASSDRGQWRGYGYTF,TGTGCCAGTAGTGACAGGGGGCAGTGGAGAGGCTATGGCTACACCTTC
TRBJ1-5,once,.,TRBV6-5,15,CASSPSGILNQPQHF,TGTGCCAGCAGTCCCTCAGGCATACTCAATCAGCCCCAGCATTTT
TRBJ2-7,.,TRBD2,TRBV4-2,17,CASSQESPAGSPYEQYF,TGTGCCAGCAGCCAAGAGAGTCCAGCGGGGTCTCCCTACGAGCAGTACTTC
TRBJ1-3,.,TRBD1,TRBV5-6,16,CASSPGTGHSGNTIYF,TGTGCCAGCAGCCCCGGGACAGGCCACTCTGGAAACACCATATATTTT
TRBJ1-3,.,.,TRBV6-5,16,CASSYYTGKDGNTIYF,TGTGCCAGCAGTTACTATACAGGGAAAGACGGAAACACCATATATTTT
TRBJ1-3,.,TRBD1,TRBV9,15,CASSLQGSSGNTIYF,TGTGCCAGCAGCTTACAGGGGAGCTCTGGAAACACCATATATTTT
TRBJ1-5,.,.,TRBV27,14,CASSRDYSNQPQHF,TGTGCCAGCAGTCGGGATTATAGCAATCAGCCCCAGCATTTT
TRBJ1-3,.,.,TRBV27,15,CASSLSGGGRNTIYF,TGTGCCAGCAGTTTATCAGGGGGTGGTAGGAACACCATATATTTT
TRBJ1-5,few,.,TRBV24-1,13,CATRGTSNQPQHF,TGTGCCACCCGAGGCACTAGCAATCAGCCCCAGCATTTT
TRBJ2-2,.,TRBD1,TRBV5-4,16,CASSPGTGQNTGELFF,TGTGCCAGCAGCCCTGGGACAGGACAAAACACCGGGGAGCTGTTTTTT
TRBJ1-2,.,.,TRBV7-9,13,CASSLLAAGGYTF,TGTGCCAGCAGCTTACTTGCGGCGGGCGGCTACACCTTC
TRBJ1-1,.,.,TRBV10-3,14,CAISEGQGTTEAFF,TGTGCCATCAGTGAAGGGCAGGGGACCACTGAAGCTTTCTTT
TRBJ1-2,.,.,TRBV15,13,CATNGESGYGYTF,TGTGCCACCAACGGGGAAAGCGGCTATGGCTACACCTTC
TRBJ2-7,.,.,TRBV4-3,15,CASSQDFQGLYEQYF,TGCGCCAGCAGCCAAGATTTCCAGGGTTTATACGAGCAGTACTTC
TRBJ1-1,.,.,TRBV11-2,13,CASSSRQRTEAFF,TGTGCCAGCAGCTCCCGACAGCGCACTGAAGCTTTCTTT
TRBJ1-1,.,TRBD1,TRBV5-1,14,CASSRTGADTEAFF,TGTGCCAGCAGCCGTACAGGGGCGGACACTGAAGCTTTCTTT
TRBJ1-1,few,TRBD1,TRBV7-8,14,CASSLAPGGTEAFF,TGTGCCAGCAGCTTAGCTCCAGGGGGCACTGAAGCTTTCTTT
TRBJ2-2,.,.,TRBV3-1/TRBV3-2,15,CASTLGGLNTGELFF,TGTGCCAGCACTTTGGGTGGACTGAACACCGGGGAGCTGTTTTTT
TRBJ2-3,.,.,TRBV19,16,CASSPPRHRGGDTQYF,TGTGCCAGTAGTCCCCCCCGTCACAGGGGGGGAGATACGCAGTATTTT
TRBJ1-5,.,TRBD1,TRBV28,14,CASSLRTGFRPQHF,TGTGCCAGCAGTTTACGGACAGGGTTTAGGCCCCAGCATTTT
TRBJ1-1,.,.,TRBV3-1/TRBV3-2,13,CASSPLQGDEAFF,TGTGCCAGCAGCCCCCTACAGGGAGATGAAGCTTTCTTT
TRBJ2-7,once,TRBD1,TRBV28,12,CASITGGDEQYF,TGTGCCAGCATTACAGGGGGCGACGAGCAGTACTTC
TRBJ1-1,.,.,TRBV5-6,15,CASSRAGGGGAEAFF,TGTGCCAGCAGCAGAGCCGGCGGGGGAGGCGCTGAAGCTTTCTTT
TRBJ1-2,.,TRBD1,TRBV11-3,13,CASSFGTVYGYTF,TGTGCCAGCAGCTTTGGGACAGTCTATGGCTACACCTTC
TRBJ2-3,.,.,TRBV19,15,CASSIYARSTDTQYF,TGTGCCAGTAGTATTTACGCCAGGAGCACAGATACGCAGTATTTT
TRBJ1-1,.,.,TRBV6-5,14,CASSPGGGSTEAFF,TGTGCCAGCAGCCCCGGGGGGGGAAGTACTGAAGCTTTCTTT
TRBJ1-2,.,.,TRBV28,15,CASSADTSMDYGYTF,TGTGCCAGCAGTGCGGACACGTCCATGGACTATGGCTACACCTTC
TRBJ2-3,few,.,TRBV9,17,CASSVESGGASTDTQYF,TGTGCCAGCAGCGTAGAGTCGGGCGGGGCAAGCACAGATACGCAGTATTTT
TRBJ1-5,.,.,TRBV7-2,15,CASTLSGGSNQPQHF,TGTGCCAGCACCCTAAGCGGGGGTAGCAATCAGCCCCAGCATTTT
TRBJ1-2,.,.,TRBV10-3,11,CAIRRPGGYTF,TGTGCCATCAGACGACCAGGAGGCTACACCTTC
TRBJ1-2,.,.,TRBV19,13,CATPGGQGDGYTF,TGTGCCACCCCGGGAGGCCAGGGTGATGGCTACACCTTC
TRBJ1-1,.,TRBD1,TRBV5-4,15,CASSSDRGLGTEAFF,TGTGCCAGCAGCTCGGACAGGGGTCTAGGAACTGAAGCTTTCTTT
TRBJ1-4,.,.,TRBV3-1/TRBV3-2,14,CASSQDQGGLIKVF,TGTGCCAGCAGCCAAGACCAGGGTGGCTTAATAAAGGTTTTT
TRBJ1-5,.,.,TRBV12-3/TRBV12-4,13,CASSFRLNQPQHF,TGTGCCAGCAGTTTTCGGTTAAATCAGCCCCAGCATTTT
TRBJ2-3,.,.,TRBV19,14,CASSIRGPADTQYF,TGTGCCAGTAGTATAAGAGGGCCAGCAGATACGCAGTATTTT
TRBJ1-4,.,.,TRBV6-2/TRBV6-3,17,CASSYKTRGRANEKLFF,TGTGCCAGCAGTTACAAGACTCGTGGCAGGGCAAATGAAAAACTGTTTTTT
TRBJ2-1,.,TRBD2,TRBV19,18,CASSIRLAGGLPDNEQFF,TGTGCCAGTAGTATAAGACTAGCGGGGGGGCTGCCCGACAATGAGCAGTTCTTC
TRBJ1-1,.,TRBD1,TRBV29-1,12,CSVWDSNTEAFF,TGCAGCGTTTGGGACAGCAACACTGAAGCTTTCTTT
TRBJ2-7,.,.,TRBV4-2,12,CASSQAGYEQYF,TGTGCCAGCAGCCAAGCGGGCTACGAGCAGTACTTC
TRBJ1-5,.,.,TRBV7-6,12,CASSLRGQPQHF,TGTGCCAGCAGCTTAAGGGGTCAGCCCCAGCATTTT
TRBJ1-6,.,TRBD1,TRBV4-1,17,CASSQEVGGGGGSPLHF,TGCGCCAGCAGCCAAGAGGTGGGTGGAGGGGGCGGTTCACCCCTCCACTTT
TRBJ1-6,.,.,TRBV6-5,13,CASRRINNSPLHF,TGTGCCAGCAGGCGCATAAATAATTCACCCCTCCACTTT
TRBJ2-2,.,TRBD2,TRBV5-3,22,CARSHPSPLSLTSRVDTGELFF,TGTGCCAGAAGCCATCCTAGTCCACTCAGCCTGACTAGCCGCGTTGACACCGGGGAGCTGTTTTTT
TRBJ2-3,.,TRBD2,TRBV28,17,CASSNGLAGGWADTQYF,TGTGCCAGCAGCAACGGACTAGCGGGAGGATGGGCAGATACGCAGTATTTT
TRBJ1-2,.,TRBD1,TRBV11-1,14,CASRRRDRGSGYTF,TGTGCCAGCCGACGCCGGGACAGGGGCTCTGGCTACACCTTC